What follows is one T cell receptor (beta chain) and its context. Its antigen is as yet unknown. The sample is drawn from a study of a mutant IDH1 vaccine in newly diagnosed glioma. TCRdb's copy holds only in-frame clones and misses some; the assay was immunoSEQ multiplex PCR. The table lists about 94,000 clones, 89% of them singletons, with roughly 0.78% in the top ten. The time point was: week 47, end of study. Vaccination used 300 ug of mutant IDH1 20-mer peptide per dose, with topical imiquimod. Trimming cost V 8 bases and J 3 bases, with 18 bases left between them. CDR1 and CDR2 from the germline V gene are GTSNPN and SVGIG (reference sequence). This CDR3 spans 14 amino acids.

This specimen was PBMCs, taken from a glioma patient whose treatment included an IDH1 peptide vaccine. This chain links TRBV30 with TRBJ2-3; TRBD2 is a possible D gene (7 bases). The sequence derives from a woman aged 45-65 years with glioma. The CDR3 nucleotides read TGTGCCCGGGGGCAAGCGGGAATGACAGATACGCAGTATTTT. Translation gives CARGQAGMTDTQYF. Full variable domain (remainder filled in from reference TRBV30 and TRBJ2-3): SQTIHQWPATLVQPVGSPLSLECTVEGTSNPNLYWYRQAAGRGLQLLFYSVGIGQISSEVPQNLSASRPQDRQFILSSKKLLLSDSGFYLCARGQAGMTDTQYFGPGTRLTVL.